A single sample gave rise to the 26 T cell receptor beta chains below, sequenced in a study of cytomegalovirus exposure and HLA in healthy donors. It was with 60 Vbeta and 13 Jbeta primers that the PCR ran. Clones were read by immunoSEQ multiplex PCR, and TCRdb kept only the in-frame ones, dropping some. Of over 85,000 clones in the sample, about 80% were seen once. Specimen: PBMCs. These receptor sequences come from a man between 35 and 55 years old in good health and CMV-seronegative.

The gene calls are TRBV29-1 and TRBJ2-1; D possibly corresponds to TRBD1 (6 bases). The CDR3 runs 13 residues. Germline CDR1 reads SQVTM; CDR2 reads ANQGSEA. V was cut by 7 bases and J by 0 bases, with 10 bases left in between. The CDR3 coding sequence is TGCAGCGCCAGACAGGACTCCTACAATGAGCAGTTCTTC. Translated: CSARQDSYNEQFF.

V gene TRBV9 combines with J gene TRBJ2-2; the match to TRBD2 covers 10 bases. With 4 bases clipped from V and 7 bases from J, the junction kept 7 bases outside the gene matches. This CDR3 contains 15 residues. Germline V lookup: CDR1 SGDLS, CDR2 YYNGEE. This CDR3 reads CASSPPAGGHGELFF. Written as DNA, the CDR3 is TGTGCCAGCAGCCCCCCAGCGGGGGGGCACGGGGAGCTGTTTTTT.

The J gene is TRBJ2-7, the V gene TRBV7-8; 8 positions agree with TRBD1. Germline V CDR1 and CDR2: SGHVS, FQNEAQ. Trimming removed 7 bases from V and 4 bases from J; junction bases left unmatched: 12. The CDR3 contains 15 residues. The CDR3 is CASTPFTTGVYEQYF. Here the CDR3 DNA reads TGTGCCAGCACCCCCTTTACGACAGGGGTGTACGAGCAGTACTTC.

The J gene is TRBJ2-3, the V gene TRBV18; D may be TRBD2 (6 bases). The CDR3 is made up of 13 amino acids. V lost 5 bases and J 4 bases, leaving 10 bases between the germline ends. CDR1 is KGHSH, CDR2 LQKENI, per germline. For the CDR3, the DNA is TGTGCCAGCTCATCGGACTATTCAGATACGCAGTATTTT. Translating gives CASSSDYSDTQYF.

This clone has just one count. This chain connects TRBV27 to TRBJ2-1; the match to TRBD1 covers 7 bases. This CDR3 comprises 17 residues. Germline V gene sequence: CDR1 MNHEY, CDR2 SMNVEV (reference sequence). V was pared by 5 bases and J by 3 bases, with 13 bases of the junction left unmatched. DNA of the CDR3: TGTGCCAGCAGTGAACGCCTCGGGACAGCTTTCTACAATGAGCAGTTCTTC. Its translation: CASSERLGTAFYNEQFF.

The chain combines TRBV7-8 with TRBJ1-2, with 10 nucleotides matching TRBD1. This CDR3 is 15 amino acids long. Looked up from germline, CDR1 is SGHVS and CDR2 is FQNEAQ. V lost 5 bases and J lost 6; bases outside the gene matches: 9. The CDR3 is CASSKRDRGMDGYTF. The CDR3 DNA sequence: TGTGCCAGCAGCAAACGGGACAGGGGAATGGATGGCTACACCTTC.

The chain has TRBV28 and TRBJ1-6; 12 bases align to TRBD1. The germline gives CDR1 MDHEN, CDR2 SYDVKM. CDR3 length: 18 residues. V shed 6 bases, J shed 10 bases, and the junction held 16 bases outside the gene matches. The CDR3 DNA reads TGTGCCAGCAGCAGGGACAGGGGGCGAAGAACCGTCGGATCACCCCTCCACTTT. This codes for CASSRDRGRRTVGSPLHF.

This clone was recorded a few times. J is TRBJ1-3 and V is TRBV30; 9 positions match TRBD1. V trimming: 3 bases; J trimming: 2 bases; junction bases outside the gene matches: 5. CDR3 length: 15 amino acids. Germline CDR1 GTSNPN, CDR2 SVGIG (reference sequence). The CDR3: CAWRGDRATGNTIYF. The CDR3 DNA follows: TGTGCCTGGAGGGGGGACAGGGCGACTGGAAACACCATATATTTT.

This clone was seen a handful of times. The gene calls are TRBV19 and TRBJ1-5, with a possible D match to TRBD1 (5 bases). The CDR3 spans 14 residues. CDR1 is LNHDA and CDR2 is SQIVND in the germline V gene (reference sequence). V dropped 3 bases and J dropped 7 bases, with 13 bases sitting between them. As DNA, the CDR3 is TGTGCCAGTAGTATGGGGCAGGGTAAGCAGCCCCAGCATTTT. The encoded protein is CASSMGQGKQPQHF.

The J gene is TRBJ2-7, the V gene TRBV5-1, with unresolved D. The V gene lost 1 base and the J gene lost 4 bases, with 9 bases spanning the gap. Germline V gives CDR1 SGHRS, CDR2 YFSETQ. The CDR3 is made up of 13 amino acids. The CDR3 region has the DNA TGCGCCAGCAGCTTGTGGCCTTCTTACGAGCAGTACTTC. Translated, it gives CASSLWPSYEQYF.

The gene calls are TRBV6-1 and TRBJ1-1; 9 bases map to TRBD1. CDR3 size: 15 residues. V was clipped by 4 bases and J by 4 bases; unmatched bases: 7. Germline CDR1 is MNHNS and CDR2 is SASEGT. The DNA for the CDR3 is TGTGCCAGCAGTGCAGGGACAGGGCACCTCACTGAAGCTTTCTTT. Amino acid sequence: CASSAGTGHLTEAFF.

CDR3 sequence reads: CATNRGANEKLFF. CDR3 nucleotides: TGTGCCACCAACAGGGGGGCTAATGAAAAACTGTTTTTT. This chain joins TRBV6-1 and TRBJ1-4, with 8 bases fitting TRBD1. Germline CDR1 MNHNS, CDR2 SASEGT. The CDR3 runs 13 residues. Unmatched junction bases numbered 4, after V lost 10 bases and J lost 3 bases.

Here the CDR3 reads CATGQGSVTGELFF. Here the CDR3 DNA reads TGTGCCACGGGACAGGGATCGGTTACCGGGGAGCTGTTTTTT. The chain is built from TRBV10-3 and TRBJ2-2, with 9 positions matching TRBD1. CDR3 length equals 14 residues. Trimming removed 10 bases from V and 5 bases from J; junction bases left unmatched: 8. CDR1 is ENHRY, CDR2 SYGVKD, per germline.

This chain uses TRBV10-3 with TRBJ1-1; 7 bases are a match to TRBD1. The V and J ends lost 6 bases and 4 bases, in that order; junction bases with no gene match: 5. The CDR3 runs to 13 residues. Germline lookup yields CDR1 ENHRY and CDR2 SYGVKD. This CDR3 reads CAIRQGESTEAFF. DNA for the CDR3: TGTGCCATCAGGCAGGGGGAGAGCACTGAAGCTTTCTTT.

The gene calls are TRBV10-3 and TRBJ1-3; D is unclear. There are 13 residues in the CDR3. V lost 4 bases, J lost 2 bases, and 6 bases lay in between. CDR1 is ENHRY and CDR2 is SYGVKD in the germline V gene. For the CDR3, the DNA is TGTGCCATCAGTGGCGGGGCTGGAAACACCATATATTTT. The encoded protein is CAISGGAGNTIYF.

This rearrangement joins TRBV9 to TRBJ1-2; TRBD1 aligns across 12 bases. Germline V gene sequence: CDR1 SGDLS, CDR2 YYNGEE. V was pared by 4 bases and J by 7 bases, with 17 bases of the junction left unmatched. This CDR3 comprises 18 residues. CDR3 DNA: TGTGCCAGCAGCTCCCAAGGGACAGGGGGCATAGTGGGTCTTGGCTACACCTTC. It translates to CASSSQGTGGIVGLGYTF.

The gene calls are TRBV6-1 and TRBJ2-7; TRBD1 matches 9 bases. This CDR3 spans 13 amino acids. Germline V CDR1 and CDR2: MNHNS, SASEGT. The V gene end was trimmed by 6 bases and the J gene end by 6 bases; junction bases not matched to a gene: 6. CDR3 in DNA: TGTGCCAGCAGAGAACCGGACAGGGGCGAGCAGTACTTC. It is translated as CASREPDRGEQYF.

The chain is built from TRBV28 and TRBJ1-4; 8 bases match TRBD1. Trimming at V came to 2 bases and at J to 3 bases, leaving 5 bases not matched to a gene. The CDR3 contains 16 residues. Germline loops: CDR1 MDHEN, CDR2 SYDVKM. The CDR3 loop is CASSLGRGPANEKLFF. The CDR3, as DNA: TGTGCCAGCAGTTTAGGCAGGGGGCCTGCTAATGAAAAACTGTTTTTT.

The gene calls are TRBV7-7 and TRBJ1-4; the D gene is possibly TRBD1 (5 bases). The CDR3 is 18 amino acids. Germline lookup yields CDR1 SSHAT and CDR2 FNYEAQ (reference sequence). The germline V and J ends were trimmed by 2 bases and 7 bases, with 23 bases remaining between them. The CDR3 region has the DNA TGTGCCAGCAGCTTACCAGCTGCACAGGCCTTATCCTCTGAAAAACTGTTTTTT. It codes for CASSLPAAQALSSEKLFF.

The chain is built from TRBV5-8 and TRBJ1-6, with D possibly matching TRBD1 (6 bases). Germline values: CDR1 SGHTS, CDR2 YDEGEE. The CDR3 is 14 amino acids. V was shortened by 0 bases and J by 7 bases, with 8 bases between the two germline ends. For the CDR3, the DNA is TGTGCCAGCAGCTTGGAACAGGGCAATTCACCCCTCCACTTT. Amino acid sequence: CASSLEQGNSPLHF.

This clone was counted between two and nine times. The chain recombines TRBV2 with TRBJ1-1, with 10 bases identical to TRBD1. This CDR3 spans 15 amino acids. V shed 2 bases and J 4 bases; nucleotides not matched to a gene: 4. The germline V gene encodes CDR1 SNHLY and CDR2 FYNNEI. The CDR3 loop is CASSESRDRGTEAFF. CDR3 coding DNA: TGTGCCAGCAGTGAAAGTAGGGACAGGGGCACTGAAGCTTTCTTT. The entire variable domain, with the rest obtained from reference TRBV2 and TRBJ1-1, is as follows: EPEVTQTPSHQVTQMGQEVILRCVPISNHLYFYWYRQILGQKVEFLVSFYNNEISEKSEIFDDQFSVERPDGSNFTLKIRSTKLEDSAMYFCASSESRDRGTEAFFGQGTRLTVV.

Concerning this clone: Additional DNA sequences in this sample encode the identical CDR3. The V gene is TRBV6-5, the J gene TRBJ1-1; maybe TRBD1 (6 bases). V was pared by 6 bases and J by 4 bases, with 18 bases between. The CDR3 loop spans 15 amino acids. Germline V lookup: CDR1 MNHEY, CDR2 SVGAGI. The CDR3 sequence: CASRRGTKLGTEAFF. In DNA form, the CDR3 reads TGTGCCAGCAGGCGGGGGACAAAACTGGGCACTGAAGCTTTCTTT.

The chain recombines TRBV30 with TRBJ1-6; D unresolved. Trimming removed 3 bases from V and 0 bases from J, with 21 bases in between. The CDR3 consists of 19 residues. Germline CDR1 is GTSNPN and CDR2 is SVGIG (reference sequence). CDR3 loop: CAWSQKVGRRSSYNSPLHF. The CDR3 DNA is TGTGCCTGGAGCCAGAAGGTGGGAAGGAGGAGCTCCTATAATTCACCCCTCCACTTT.

CDR3: CASNPRTGGVAEAFF. CDR3 in DNA: TGTGCCAGCAACCCAAGGACAGGGGGCGTTGCTGAAGCTTTCTTT. The chain links TRBV28 to TRBJ1-1; 11 nucleotides line up with TRBD1. The CDR3 is 15 amino acids. Germline V gene lookup returns CDR1 MDHEN and CDR2 SYDVKM. With V trimmed by 7 bases and J by 6 bases, 10 bases remained unmatched.

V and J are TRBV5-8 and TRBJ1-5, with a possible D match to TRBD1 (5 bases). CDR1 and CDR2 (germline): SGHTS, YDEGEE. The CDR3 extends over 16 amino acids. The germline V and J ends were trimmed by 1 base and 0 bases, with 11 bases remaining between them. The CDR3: CASSLWKGVSNQPQHF. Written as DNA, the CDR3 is TGTGCCAGCAGCTTGTGGAAAGGGGTTAGCAATCAGCCCCAGCATTTT. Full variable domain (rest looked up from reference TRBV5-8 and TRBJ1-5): EAGVTQSPTHLIKTRGQQATLRCSPISGHTSVYWYQQALGLGLQFLLWYDEGEERNRGNFPPRFSGRQFPNYSSELNVNALELEDSALYLCASSLWKGVSNQPQHFGDGTRLSIL.

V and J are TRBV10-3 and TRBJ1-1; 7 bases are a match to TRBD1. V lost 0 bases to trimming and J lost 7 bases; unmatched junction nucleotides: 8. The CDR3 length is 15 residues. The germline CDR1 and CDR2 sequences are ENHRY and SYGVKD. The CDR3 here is CAISESSRQGNEAFF. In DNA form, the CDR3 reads TGTGCCATCAGTGAGTCCTCTCGACAGGGCAATGAAGCTTTCTTT.